This is a list of T cell receptor beta chains from one sample in a study of T cell responses to AZD1222 COVID-19 vaccine. Repertoires were generated with immunoSEQ multiplex PCR, while TCRdb's copy carries only in-frame clones and drops some. The sample includes 210,000 or so clones, 94% of them seen just once. The sequences come from peripheral blood, collected 28 days after the second dose of the MenACWY control vaccine. These receptors came from an adult who received the MenACWY meningococcal vaccine as a control. Both conserved end residues are part of each CDR3. D genes are given only for firm matches. A clone size is listed for some rows: how often the clone was seen (once, few, many), or a class if it is expanded.

j_call,d_call,clone_size,v_call,cdr3_aa,cdr3_nt
TRBJ1-1,TRBD1,.,TRBV30,CAGTGAYTEAFF,TGTGCCGGGACAGGGGCCTACACTGAAGCTTTCTTT
TRBJ1-1,.,.,TRBV30,CAKDPQWDTEAFF,TGTGCCAAAGATCCCCAATGGGACACTGAAGCTTTCTTT
TRBJ2-1,.,.,TRBV29-1,CSVEGGGEGPHYNEQFF,TGCAGCGTTGAAGGTGGGGGAGAGGGTCCTCACTACAATGAGCAGTTCTTC
TRBJ2-7,.,once,TRBV2,CASSESDTYEQYF,TGTGCCAGCAGTGAATCAGACACCTACGAGCAGTACTTC
TRBJ2-1,.,.,TRBV9,CASSVRGGINNEQFF,TGTGCCAGCAGCGTACGAGGGGGGATTAACAATGAGCAGTTCTTC
TRBJ2-7,.,.,TRBV30,CAWTRLGPYTSGEQYF,TGTGCCTGGACCCGCTTAGGTCCTTACACTTCGGGAGAGCAGTACTTC
TRBJ1-5,.,.,TRBV27,CASTLGLGQPQHF,TGTGCCAGCACCCTAGGTCTCGGTCAGCCCCAGCATTTT
TRBJ1-1,TRBD1,once,TRBV28,CASKGTGEDEAFF,TGTGCCAGCAAGGGGACAGGGGAAGATGAAGCTTTCTTT
TRBJ2-1,TRBD1,.,TRBV27,CASSLTGGPYNEQFF,TGTGCCAGCAGCCTGACAGGGGGGCCCTACAATGAGCAGTTCTTC
TRBJ1-1,.,.,TRBV29-1,CSVWEGFGTEAFF,TGCAGCGTTTGGGAGGGGTTCGGCACTGAAGCTTTCTTT
TRBJ1-1,.,.,TRBV13,CASSLSFMNTEAFF,TGTGCCAGCAGCTTGAGTTTTATGAACACTGAAGCTTTCTTT
TRBJ2-7,.,.,TRBV27,CASSLRGSQAYEQYF,TGTGCCAGCAGTTTAAGAGGCTCGCAGGCCTACGAGCAGTACTTC
TRBJ2-7,.,.,TRBV5-4,CASSLAGGAYEQYF,TGTGCCAGCAGCTTGGCCGGGGGTGCCTACGAGCAGTACTTC
TRBJ2-5,TRBD1,.,TRBV5-1,CASSTGQALETQYF,TGCGCCAGCAGCACGGGACAGGCTCTGGAGACCCAGTACTTC
TRBJ1-2,.,.,TRBV14,CASSQGMGAWGYTF,TGTGCCAGCAGCCAAGGGATGGGGGCTTGGGGCTACACCTTC
TRBJ2-1,.,.,TRBV9,CASRVAVYNEQFF,TGTGCCAGCAGGGTCGCGGTCTACAATGAGCAGTTCTTC
TRBJ2-2,.,.,TRBV9,CASSVAGGETGELFF,TGTGCCAGCAGCGTAGCGGGGGGCGAAACCGGGGAGCTGTTTTTT
TRBJ2-6,.,.,TRBV21-1,CASSTRRRGPGANVLTF,TGTGCCAGCAGCACCCGTCGGAGGGGGCCTGGGGCCAACGTCCTGACTTTC
TRBJ2-7,TRBD2,.,TRBV2,CAYGLAGGEQYF,TGTGCCTACGGACTAGCGGGAGGGGAGCAGTACTTC
TRBJ2-7,TRBD1,.,TRBV19,CASSSGQGEYEQYF,TGTGCCAGTAGTTCGGGGCAGGGGGAATACGAGCAGTACTTC
TRBJ1-1,.,.,TRBV11-2,CASSSRTEGAFF,TGTGCCAGCAGCTCTAGGACGGAGGGAGCTTTCTTT
TRBJ2-5,.,.,TRBV5-1,CASSLGQQETQYF,TGCGCCAGCAGCTTAGGACAGCAAGAGACCCAGTACTTC
TRBJ2-7,TRBD1,once,TRBV27,CASSGQGVNEQYF,TGTGCCAGCAGTGGACAGGGGGTCAACGAGCAGTACTTC
TRBJ2-7,.,.,TRBV4-3,CASSQEGGSPYEQYF,TGCGCCAGCAGCCAAGAAGGAGGGTCCCCCTACGAGCAGTACTTC
TRBJ2-7,.,.,TRBV29-1,CSVRDSHEQYF,TGCAGCGTCAGGGACTCCCACGAGCAGTACTTC
TRBJ2-1,.,.,TRBV28,CASSLWGNEQFF,TGTGCCAGCAGTTTATGGGGAAATGAGCAGTTCTTC
TRBJ1-6,TRBD1,.,TRBV19,CASSTTGTGDPPLHF,TGTGCCAGTAGTACGACCGGGACAGGGGATCCACCCCTCCACTTT
TRBJ2-2,.,once,TRBV4-3,CASSQERAGTGELFF,TGCGCCAGCAGCCAAGAACGGGCGGGCACCGGGGAGCTGTTTTTT
TRBJ1-4,TRBD1,.,TRBV2,CASSDYGQGDEKLFF,TGTGCCAGCAGTGATTATGGACAGGGCGACGAAAAACTGTTTTTT
TRBJ2-7,.,.,TRBV7-8,CASSLRPRGQYF,TGTGCCAGCAGCCTCCGGCCACGAGGGCAGTACTTC
TRBJ2-5,TRBD2,.,TRBV27,CASQSTSGSETQYF,TGTGCCAGCCAATCGACTAGCGGGAGTGAGACCCAGTACTTC
TRBJ1-1,.,.,TRBV6-2/TRBV6-3,CASSFMDSPTEAFF,TGTGCCAGCAGTTTTATGGACAGCCCCACTGAAGCTTTCTTT
TRBJ2-5,.,.,TRBV9,CASSVFGGDETQYF,TGTGCCAGCAGCGTATTCGGCGGGGACGAGACCCAGTACTTC
TRBJ1-2,.,.,TRBV28,CASRKQGYDGYTF,TGTGCCAGCAGGAAACAGGGTTATGACGGCTACACCTTC
TRBJ1-3,.,.,TRBV4-3,CASSPGYSGNTIYF,TGCGCCAGCAGCCCGGGGTACTCTGGAAACACCATATATTTT
TRBJ1-1,.,.,TRBV7-9,CATSPPGGGEAFF,TGTGCCACCTCTCCGCCGGGGGGTGGTGAAGCTTTCTTT
TRBJ1-3,.,.,TRBV6-5,CASRQDSTDGNTIYF,TGTGCCAGCAGGCAGGACAGTACAGATGGAAACACCATATATTTT
TRBJ1-1,.,.,TRBV7-9,CASSSAGSKTEAFF,TGTGCCAGCAGCTCCGCCGGGAGCAAAACTGAAGCTTTCTTT
TRBJ2-7,TRBD1,.,TRBV19,CASSTGQGIGEQYF,TGTGCCAGTAGTACGGGACAGGGAATTGGAGAGCAGTACTTC
TRBJ2-7,TRBD1,.,TRBV6-5,CASSYGRGQGQYF,TGTGCCAGCAGTTACGGCAGGGGACAGGGCCAGTACTTC
TRBJ1-2,.,.,TRBV30,CAWTDIANYGYTF,TGTGCCTGGACAGACATCGCTAACTATGGCTACACCTTC